This T cell receptor beta chain was captured by sequencing in a study of blood T cell repertoires in COVID-19. As for the study in general: Whether acute or convalescent, the COVID-19 samples came from the United States, Italy and Spain.

Participants were placed into cohorts based on the clinical history they reported. The junction had 13 bases not matched to a gene; V was cut back by 4 bases and J by 5 bases. Germline V gene sequence: CDR1 SEHNR, CDR2 FQNEAQ (reference sequence). This CDR3 has 17 residues. Per the original data handling: By means of reference gene primer amplification, nucleated cell counts were estimated. The protocol was immunoSEQ multiplex PCR, while the TCRdb copy is restricted to in-frame clones and leaves out a portion. V, J and clone size are taken as reported in that table, and D and trimming were inferred from the DNA itself. The sample holds over 130,000 clones, 84% seen once.

The sequence was collected from a middle-aged man in a cohort exposed to, infected with or recovered from COVID-19 (not recorded which). The sequenced sample consisted of PBMCs or T cells enriched from blood (not recorded which). The chain is built from TRBV7-9 and TRBJ1-4, with TRBD1 identical over 7 bases. The DNA for the CDR3 is TGTGCCAGCAGCTCCCCCTTTGAACAGGGACAGAATGAAAAACTGTTTTTT. Translating it yields CASSSPFEQGQNEKLFF.